These 26 T cell receptor beta chains were all obtained from the same sample, sequenced in a study of blood T cell repertoires in COVID-19. Using immunoSEQ multiplex PCR, the repertoire was profiled, and TCRdb retains in-frame clones only, with some absent. Here the sample spans 98,000 or so clones, 86% being singletons. Sequenced input: peripheral blood. These receptor sequences come from a woman aged 60-70 years in a cohort sampled during active or convalescent COVID-19.

This rearrangement joins TRBV19 to TRBJ1-6; no clear D gene. The V gene lost 4 bases and the J gene lost 9 bases, with 16 bases spanning the gap. The CDR3 is 15 residues long. Germline CDR1 and CDR2: LNHDA and SQIVND (reference sequence). In DNA, the CDR3 is TGTGCCAGTAGTAAACCGGGAATAATGGGTTCACCCCTCCACTTT. It translates to CASSKPGIMGSPLHF.

This sequence joins TRBV19 and TRBJ1-5; D ambiguous. CDR3 length equals 14 residues. The germline V gene has CDR1 LNHDA and CDR2 SQIVND (reference sequence). The V and J ends lost 3 bases and 5 bases respectively, with 11 bases between them. CDR3 DNA: TGTGCCAGTAGTATGGCCCCGAGGTATCAGCCCCAGCATTTT. Its translation: CASSMAPRYQPQHF.

This chain uses TRBV19 with TRBJ2-1; D perhaps matches TRBD2 (6 bases). The germline gives CDR1 LNHDA, CDR2 SQIVND (reference sequence). Trimming removed 5 bases from V and 5 bases from J, with 22 bases in between. The CDR3 covers 17 residues. The CDR3 loop reads CASSAPGSIIGNNEQFF. CDR3 DNA sequence: TGTGCCAGTAGTGCCCCCGGGAGTATCATAGGAAACAATGAGCAGTTCTTC.

Comments on this clone: Other DNA sequences in this sample translate to the same CDR3. This rearrangement joins TRBV12-3 or TRBV12-4 to TRBJ1-2; TRBD1 aligns across 7 bases. The CDR3 covers 12 residues. V gave up 5 bases and J gave up 8 bases; unmatched junction bases: 5. CDR3 DNA: TGTGCCAGCAGTCTTACAGGGGAAGGCTACACCTTC. Protein sequence: CASSLTGEGYTF.

The V and J genes are TRBV19 and TRBJ2-2; 9 bases align to TRBD1. V dropped 8 bases and J dropped 5; count of bases not matched to a gene: 9. This CDR3 comprises 15 residues. Germline CDR1 reads LNHDA; CDR2 reads SQIVND (reference sequence). The CDR3 reads CASRADRGMTGELFF. DNA of the CDR3: TGTGCCAGTCGCGCCGACAGGGGGATGACCGGGGAGCTGTTTTTT. The full variable domain, in which reference TRBV19 and TRBJ2-2 provide the parts outside the CDR3, is DGGITQSPKYLFRKEGQNVTLSCEQNLNHDAMYWYRQDPGQGLRLIYYSQIVNDFQKGDIAEGYSVSREKKESFPLTVTSAQKNPTAFYLCASRADRGMTGELFFGEGSRLTVL.

V gene TRBV5-1 combines with J gene TRBJ2-3; tentatively, D is TRBD2 (6 bases). Germline lookup yields CDR1 SGHRS and CDR2 YFSETQ. Trimming stripped 2 bases from V and 4 bases from J, with 8 bases between. The CDR3 has 13 amino acids. The chain's CDR3 is CASSFAGSDTQYF. CDR3 nucleotides: TGCGCCAGCAGCTTCGCGGGATCAGATACGCAGTATTTT.

CDR3 sequence: CASSLWPNLDEQFF. The CDR3 nucleotides are TGTGCCAGCAGTTTATGGCCAAATCTGGATGAGCAGTTCTTC. The V call is TRBV27, the J call TRBJ2-1; D gene uncertain. The germline V gene has CDR1 MNHEY and CDR2 SMNVEV (reference sequence). The CDR3 is 14 amino acids. V dropped 1 base and J dropped 8 bases, with 12 bases sitting between them.

V and J are TRBV7-2 and TRBJ1-6; 8 bases align to TRBD1. Germline CDR1 and CDR2: SGHTA and FQGNSA. V shed 5 bases, J shed 5 bases, and the junction held 11 bases outside the gene matches. The CDR3 consists of 17 residues. In nucleotides, the CDR3 is TGTGCCAGCAGCAACCTACACGACAGGGGAAATAATTCACCCCTCCACTTT. Translating gives CASSNLHDRGNNSPLHF.

The count of this clone is one. This rearrangement joins TRBV5-1 to TRBJ1-1, with a tentative D call TRBD1 (5 bases). V lost 0 bases, J lost 3 bases, and 9 bases lay in between. In germline, CDR1 is SGHRS, CDR2 YFSETQ. The length of the CDR3 is 14 residues. The CDR3 here is CASSLVRADTEAFF. DNA of the CDR3: TGCGCCAGCAGCTTGGTCAGGGCAGACACTGAAGCTTTCTTT. Complete variable domain (other parts from reference TRBV5-1 and TRBJ1-1): KAGVTQTPRYLIKTRGQQVTLSCSPISGHRSVSWYQQTPGQGLQFLFEYFSETQRNKGNFPGRFSGRQFSNSRSEMNVSTLELGDSALYLCASSLVRADTEAFFGQGTRLTVV.

This chain uses TRBV24-1 with TRBJ2-3; 10 bases line up with TRBD1. In germline, CDR1 is KGHDR, CDR2 SFDVKD. Trimming at V came to 3 bases and at J to 3 bases, leaving 5 bases not matched to a gene. The CDR3 extends over 16 amino acids. CDR3 amino acids: CATSDQTGGKTDTQYF. The CDR3 coding sequence is TGTGCCACCAGTGATCAGACAGGGGGCAAGACAGATACGCAGTATTTT.

This clone occurred a few times. This sequence joins TRBV12-3 or TRBV12-4 and TRBJ1-1; 10 nucleotides align to TRBD1. This CDR3 contains 13 residues. Germline trimming cut 1 base from V and 10 bases from J; bases unmatched to any gene: 3. The CDR3 coding sequence is TGTGCCAGCAGTTTAGGGGGACAGGGGAGAGCTTTCTTT. It is translated as CASSLGGQGRAFF.

The chain combines TRBV4-1 with TRBJ2-2; D perhaps matches TRBD1 (6 bases). This CDR3 spans 14 amino acids. Trimming stripped 1 base from V and 4 bases from J, with 7 bases between. From germline, CDR1 is MGHRA and CDR2 YSYEKL. CDR3 sequence reads: CASSQVGGTGELFF. The CDR3 DNA sequence: TGCGCCAGCAGCCAAGTAGGGGGCACCGGGGAGCTGTTTTTT.

The chain recombines TRBV7-3 with TRBJ2-1, with 11 bases aligning to TRBD2. The CDR3 sequence is 15 residues long. Germline V gene sequence: CDR1 SGHTA, CDR2 FQGTGA. V gave up 5 bases and J gave up 4 bases; unmatched junction bases: 4. The CDR3 loop is CASSPTSGAYNEQFF. As DNA, the CDR3 is TGTGCCAGCAGCCCGACTAGCGGGGCATACAATGAGCAGTTCTTC.

V is TRBV11-3 and J is TRBJ2-7; 11 bases align to TRBD2. This CDR3 is 15 amino acids long. The V gene's germline CDR1 is SGHNT and CDR2 YENEEA. Losses at the gene ends were 5 bases for V and 2 bases for J; bases not matched to a gene: 5. The CDR3 loop reads CASSAGLAVTYEQYF. The DNA of the CDR3 is TGTGCCAGCAGCGCGGGACTAGCGGTGACCTACGAGCAGTACTTC. Supplemented by reference TRBV11-3 and TRBJ2-7, the full variable domain reads EAGVVQSPRYKIIEKKQPVAFWCNPISGHNTLYWYLQNLGQGPELLIRYENEEAVDDSQLPKDRFSAERLKGVDSTLKIQPAELGDSAVYLCASSAGLAVTYEQYFGPGTRLTVT.

The chain links TRBV5-6 to TRBJ1-1, with a possible D match to TRBD1 (6 bases). This CDR3 contains 15 residues. Trimming cost V 3 bases and J 2 bases, with 14 bases left between them. Germline-derived CDR1 and CDR2 are SGHDT and YYEEEE. CDR3: CASSSPGTRNTEAFF. The CDR3 bases are TGTGCCAGCAGCTCGCCCGGGACAAGAAACACTGAAGCTTTCTTT.

The V and J genes are TRBV6-1 and TRBJ2-7; D may be TRBD2 (6 bases). V gave up 1 base and J gave up 2 bases, with 15 bases separating them. CDR1 MNHNS and CDR2 SASEGT come from the germline V gene. This CDR3 region has 16 residues. The CDR3 sequence is CASSEGARSGAYEQYF. The CDR3 DNA reads TGTGCCAGCAGTGAAGGTGCTAGATCGGGGGCCTACGAGCAGTACTTC.

This chain connects TRBV7-9 to TRBJ2-7; 10 bases agree with TRBD1. Germline CDR1 and CDR2: SEHNR and FQNEAQ (reference sequence). The CDR3 totals 16 residues. V lost 3 bases, J lost 6 bases, and 11 bases stayed unmatched. Written as DNA, the CDR3 is TGTGCCAGCAGCTTTGGGGTCCGGGACAGGGGCTCCGAGCAGTACTTC. Its protein is CASSFGVRDRGSEQYF.

This sequence joins TRBV6-5 and TRBJ1-2; the D gene is possibly TRBD1 (6 bases). The CDR3 runs 13 residues. Per the germline V gene, CDR1 is MNHEY and CDR2 is SVGAGI. The germline V and J ends were trimmed by 6 bases and 8 bases, with 16 bases remaining between them. CDR3 protein: CASRPAGGGGYTF. CDR3 in DNA: TGTGCCAGCAGGCCCGCGGGGGGCGGGGGCTACACCTTC.

This chain uses TRBV7-8 with TRBJ1-2; TRBD1 matches 9 bases. J was trimmed by 3 bases and V by 4 bases; bases with no gene match: 0. This CDR3 contains 13 residues. CDR1 and CDR2 (germline): SGHVS, FQNEAQ. The CDR3 sequence: CASSWDRDYGYTF. For the CDR3, the DNA is TGTGCCAGCAGCTGGGACAGGGACTATGGCTACACCTTC.

The chain is built from TRBV7-2 and TRBJ1-1; tentative D call: TRBD1 (6 bases). The V and J ends lost 4 bases and 1 base respectively, with 13 bases between them. CDR1 and CDR2 from the germline V gene are SGHTA and FQGNSA. The CDR3 consists of 15 residues. CDR3 bases: TGTGCCAGCAGCTCGCTGGGGGCGAGGAACACTGAAGCTTTCTTT. It translates to CASSSLGARNTEAFF.

This clone has just one count. This chain connects TRBV2 to TRBJ2-3, with D perhaps TRBD2 (5 bases). The germline V gene has CDR1 SNHLY and CDR2 FYNNEI. There are 16 residues in the CDR3. The V end lost 3 bases, the J end lost 1 base, and 14 bases lay between the germline ends. In nucleotides, the CDR3 is TGTGCCAGCAGTGACCTAGGCGGGTTCGGCACAGATACGCAGTATTTT. Translated: CASSDLGGFGTDTQYF.

The chain has TRBV29-1 and TRBJ1-3; TRBD1 matches 9 bases. Germline V gives CDR1 SQVTM, CDR2 ANQGSEA. The CDR3 sequence is 14 residues long. For the CDR3, the DNA is TGCGCCGGGAAACAGGGGGCCTCTGGAAACACCATATATTTT. It encodes CAGKQGASGNTIYF. Full variable domain (missing parts from reference TRBV29-1 and TRBJ1-3): SAVISQKPSRDICQRGTSLTIQCQVDSQVTMMFWYRQQPGQSLTLIATANQGSEATYESGFVIDKFPISRPNLTFSTLTVSNMSPEDSSIYLCAGKQGASGNTIYFGEGSWLTVV.

V gene TRBV28 combines with J gene TRBJ1-5; unclear D gene. This CDR3 is built from 12 residues. Germline CDR1 is MDHEN and CDR2 is SYDVKM. V was shortened by 5 bases and J by 6 bases, with 8 bases between the two germline ends. The CDR3 region has the DNA TGTGCCAGCAGTATCCCTAGTCAGCCCCAGCATTTT. Translating gives CASSIPSQPQHF.

V usage is TRBV4-1 and J usage is TRBJ2-5; 8 bases are shared with TRBD2. This CDR3 spans 15 amino acids. Per germline, CDR1 MGHRA and CDR2 YSYEKL. The V gene end was trimmed by 4 bases and the J gene end by 5 bases; junction bases not matched to a gene: 9. The CDR3, as DNA: TGCGCCAGCAGCCTGGCTAGGACTAGCTCCGAGACCCAGTACTTC. Its translation: CASSLARTSSETQYF.

The chain has TRBV4-1 and TRBJ1-4, with 7 bases aligning to TRBD1. V lost 3 bases, J lost 0 bases, and 7 bases stayed unmatched. Germline CDR1 and CDR2: MGHRA and YSYEKL. The CDR3 covers 17 residues. The CDR3 sequence is CASSHAFTGATNEKLFF. CDR3 in DNA: TGCGCCAGCAGCCACGCGTTCACAGGGGCAACTAATGAAAAACTGTTTTTT.

A few counts support this clone. This sequence joins TRBV18 and TRBJ2-7; 9 bases fit TRBD2. Germline V gene data show CDR1 as KGHSH and CDR2 as LQKENI. J gave up 3 bases and V 0 bases, and 3 bases lay outside the gene matches. The CDR3 is 15 residues long. In DNA, the CDR3 is TGTGCCAGCTCACCACCCCAAGCGGGGGGCTACGAGCAGTACTTC. Protein: CASSPPQAGGYEQYF.